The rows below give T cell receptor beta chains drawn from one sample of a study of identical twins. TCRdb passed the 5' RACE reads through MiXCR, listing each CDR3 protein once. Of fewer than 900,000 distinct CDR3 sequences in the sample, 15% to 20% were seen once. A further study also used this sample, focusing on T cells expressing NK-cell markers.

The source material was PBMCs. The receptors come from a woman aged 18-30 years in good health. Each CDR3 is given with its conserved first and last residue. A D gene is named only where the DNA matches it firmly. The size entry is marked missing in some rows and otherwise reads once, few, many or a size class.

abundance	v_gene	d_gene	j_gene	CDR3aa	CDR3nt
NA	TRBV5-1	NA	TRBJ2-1	CASSLVLQGNEQFF	TGCGCCAGCAGCTTGGTTTTACAGGGAAATGAGCAGTTCTTC
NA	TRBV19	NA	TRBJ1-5	CASTSPGYEDQPQHF	TGTGCCAGTACCTCCCCAGGGTACGAGGATCAGCCCCAGCATTTT
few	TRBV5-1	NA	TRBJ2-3	CASSGNPGSDTQYF	TGCGCCAGCAGCGGGAACCCGGGGTCAGATACGCAGTATTTT
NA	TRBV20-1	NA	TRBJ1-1	CSANRDMNTEAFF	TGCAGTGCAAACAGGGATATGAACACTGAAGCTTTCTTT
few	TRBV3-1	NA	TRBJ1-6	CASSQNTNSPLHF	TGTGCCAGCAGCCAGAATACGAATTCACCCCTCCACTTT
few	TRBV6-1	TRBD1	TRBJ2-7	CASSQGQGNYEQYF	TGTGCCAGCAGCCAGGGACAGGGAAACTACGAGCAGTACTTC
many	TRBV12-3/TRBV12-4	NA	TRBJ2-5	CASDSRGSETQYF	TGTGCCAGCGACTCGAGGGGTTCGGAGACCCAGTACTTC
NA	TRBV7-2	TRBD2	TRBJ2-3	CASSRSGGDTDTQYF	TGTGCCAGCAGCCGGAGCGGGGGGGACACAGATACGCAGTATTTT
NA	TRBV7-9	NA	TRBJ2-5	CASSHRIYHLETQYF	TGTGCCAGCAGTCACCGTATTTACCATCTAGAGACCCAGTACTTC
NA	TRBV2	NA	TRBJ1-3	CASSARSFHTIYF	TGTGCCAGCAGTGCCCGCTCGTTCCACACCATATATTTT
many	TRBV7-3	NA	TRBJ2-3	CASSLRGVADTQYF	TGTGCCAGCAGCTTAAGGGGGGTGGCAGATACGCAGTATTTT
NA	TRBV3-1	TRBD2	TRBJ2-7	CASSSQTSDSYEQYF	TGTGCCAGCAGCTCCCAGACTAGCGACTCCTACGAGCAGTACTTC
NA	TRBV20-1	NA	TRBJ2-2	CSAREFGDFPNTGELFF	TGCAGTGCTAGAGAGTTTGGGGATTTCCCAAACACCGGGGAGCTGTTTTTT
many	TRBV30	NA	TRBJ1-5	CAWSIGGRQPQHF	TGTGCCTGGAGTATTGGGGGACGGCAGCCCCAGCATTTT
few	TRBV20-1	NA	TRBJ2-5	CSAQKETQYF	TGCAGTGCTCAGAAGGAGACCCAGTACTTC
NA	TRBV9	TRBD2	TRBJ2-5	CASSVMSGSGETQYF	TGTGCCAGCAGCGTAATGAGCGGGAGCGGAGAGACCCAGTACTTC
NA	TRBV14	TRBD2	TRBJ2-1	CASSPTRGGVTDEQFF	TGTGCCAGCAGCCCGACGCGGGGGGGAGTTACGGATGAGCAGTTCTTC
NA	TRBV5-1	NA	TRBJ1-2	CASSPGQARSATWAYGYTF	TGCGCCAGCAGCCCCGGGCAAGCGAGGTCGGCAACGTGGGCTTATGGCTACACCTTC
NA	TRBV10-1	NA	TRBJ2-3	CASSESRDTQYF	TGCGCCAGCAGTGAGTCGAGGGATACGCAGTATTTT
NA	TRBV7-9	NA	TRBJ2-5	CASSPRVFADETQYF	TGTGCCAGCAGCCCCCGTGTTTTTGCGGATGAGACCCAGTACTTC
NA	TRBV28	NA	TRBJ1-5	CASSNPRGAYSNQPQHF	TGTGCCAGCAGTAACCCTAGGGGGGCCTATAGCAATCAGCCCCAGCATTTT
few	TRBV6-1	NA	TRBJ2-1	CASSERGGHEQFF	TGTGCCAGCAGTGAACGGGGTGGGCATGAGCAGTTCTTC
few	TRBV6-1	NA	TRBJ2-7	CASSPLGAIATYEQYF	TGTGCCAGCAGCCCCTTGGGGGCTATCGCAACCTACGAGCAGTACTTC
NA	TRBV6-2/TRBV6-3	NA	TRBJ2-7	CASSADPGTPSYEQYF	TGTGCCAGCAGTGCGGACCCCGGGACTCCTTCCTACGAGCAGTACTTC
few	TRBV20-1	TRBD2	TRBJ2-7	CSAAARTSGRAFDEQYF	TGCAGTGCCGCAGCAAGGACTAGCGGGAGGGCCTTCGACGAGCAGTACTTC
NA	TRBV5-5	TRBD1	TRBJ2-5	CASSPGTVDQETQYF	TGTGCCAGCAGCCCGGGGACAGTGGACCAAGAGACCCAGTACTTC
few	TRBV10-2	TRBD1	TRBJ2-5	CASSEVLAHRTGGPETQYF	TGCGCCAGCAGTGAGGTGTTGGCTCACAGGACAGGGGGCCCAGAGACCCAGTACTTC
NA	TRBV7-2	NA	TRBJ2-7	CASSPLTLYEQYF	TGTGCCAGCAGCCCCCTCACTCTCTACGAGCAGTACTTC
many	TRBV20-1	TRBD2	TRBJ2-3	CSARDPAGVPDTQYF	TGCAGTGCTAGAGATCCAGCGGGAGTTCCAGATACGCAGTATTTT
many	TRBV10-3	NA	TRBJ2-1	CAISDANYNEQFF	TGTGCCATCAGTGATGCCAATTACAATGAGCAGTTCTTC
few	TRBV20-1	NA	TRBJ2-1	CSVRSTSNEQFF	TGCAGTGTCCGATCGACTAGCAATGAGCAGTTCTTC
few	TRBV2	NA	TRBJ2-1	CASSGATNEQFF	TGTGCCAGCAGTGGCGCGACCAATGAGCAGTTCTTC
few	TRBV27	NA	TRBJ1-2	CASSIRDGDYGYTF	TGTGCCAGCAGTATCCGGGACGGAGACTATGGCTACACCTTC
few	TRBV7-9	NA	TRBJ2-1	CASSSDAANEQFF	TGTGCCAGCAGCTCCGACGCGGCCAATGAGCAGTTCTTC
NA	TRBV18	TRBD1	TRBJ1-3	CASSPGQVGSGNTIYF	TGTGCCAGCTCACCTGGACAGGTCGGCTCTGGAAACACCATATATTTT
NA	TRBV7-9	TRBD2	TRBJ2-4	CASSLGLARSKNIQYF	TGTGCCAGCAGCTTGGGACTAGCGAGGTCCAAAAACATTCAGTACTTC
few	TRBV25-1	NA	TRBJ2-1	CASSEYAGLYNEQFF	TGTGCCAGCAGTGAATACGCAGGGCTTTACAATGAGCAGTTCTTC
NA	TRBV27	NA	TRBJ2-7	CASSEDGDYEQYF	TGTGCCAGCAGCGAGGACGGAGACTACGAGCAGTACTTC
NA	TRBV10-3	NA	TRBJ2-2	CAISPVGANTGELFF	TGTGCCATCAGTCCCGTAGGAGCGAACACCGGGGAGCTGTTTTTT
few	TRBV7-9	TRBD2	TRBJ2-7	CASSLGGTSGEQYF	TGTGCCAGCAGCTTAGGGGGGACTAGCGGCGAGCAGTACTTC
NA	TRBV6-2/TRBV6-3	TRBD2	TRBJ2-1	CASSRKQREGRNEQFF	TGTGCCAGCAGTCGAAAGCAGCGGGAGGGCCGCAATGAGCAGTTCTTC